The 17 T cell receptor beta chains below come from one sample, sequenced in a study of cytomegalovirus exposure and HLA in healthy donors. The PCR used 60 Vbeta and 13 Jbeta primers. Using immunoSEQ multiplex PCR, the repertoire was profiled, and TCRdb retains in-frame clones only, with some absent. Here the sample spans roughly 190,000 clones, approximately 86% being singletons. Specimen: PBMCs. Every receptor here comes from a woman between 18 and 29 years old in good health and CMV-seronegative.

In its sample, this clone was seen a few times. The chain employs TRBV11-1 and TRBJ2-1; 10 bases match TRBD1. V lost 5 bases to trimming and J lost 10 bases; unmatched junction nucleotides: 8. This CDR3 region has 14 residues. The germline gives CDR1 SGHAT, CDR2 FQDESV (reference sequence). The DNA for the CDR3 is TGTGCCAGCAGCAGACAGGGGGCCGCCGAGGAGCAGTTCTTC. It specifies CASSRQGAAEEQFF.

V and J are TRBV5-4 and TRBJ1-2; maybe TRBD1 (5 bases). Germline V CDR1 and CDR2: SGHNT, YYREEE (reference sequence). The ends were cut back, 0 bases at V and 11 bases at J, with 11 bases in the middle. The CDR3 has 12 residues. The CDR3 region has the DNA TGTGCCAGCAGCTTGGACAGGCTCCGGTACACCTTC. Amino acid sequence: CASSLDRLRYTF.

This rearrangement joins TRBV6-5 to TRBJ2-7, with a tentative D call TRBD1 (6 bases). The germline gives CDR1 MNHEY, CDR2 SVGAGI. The CDR3 totals 15 residues. V was cut by 7 bases and J by 6 bases, with 22 bases left in between. The chain's CDR3 is CASMIQGIGTGEQYF. The CDR3 coding sequence is TGTGCCAGCATGATACAGGGAATTGGGACGGGCGAGCAGTACTTC.

The CDR3 coding sequence is TGTGCCAGCAGCCCCCTGCGTGAGCAGTACTTC. Translated: CASSPLREQYF. V is TRBV7-2 and J is TRBJ2-7, with D hard to call. The ends were cut back, 5 bases at V and 7 bases at J, with 9 bases in the middle. Germline V CDR1 and CDR2: SGHTA, FQGNSA. The CDR3 has 11 residues.

J is TRBJ2-3 and V is TRBV30, with 7 bases identical to TRBD1. This CDR3 is built from 17 residues. CDR1 GTSNPN and CDR2 SVGIG come from the germline V gene (reference sequence). V lost 0 bases, J lost 3 bases, and 12 bases stayed unmatched. The CDR3 loop is CAWSVTTGAFVTDTQYF. DNA for the CDR3: TGTGCCTGGAGTGTAACTACAGGGGCTTTTGTAACAGATACGCAGTATTTT.

The count of this clone is one. This sequence joins TRBV4-1 and TRBJ2-2; TRBD1 aligns across 12 bases. Trimming removed 0 bases from V and 5 bases from J; junction bases left unmatched: 13. Germline V gene lookup returns CDR1 MGHRA and CDR2 YSYEKL. The CDR3 runs 20 residues. CDR3 bases: TGCGCCAGCAGCCAAGATGGACTGGGACAGGGGGCATGGCGGACCGGGGAGCTGTTTTTT. Its translation: CASSQDGLGQGAWRTGELFF.

This chain uses TRBV7-9 with TRBJ2-2; 7 bases are a match to TRBD1. Germline V gene sequence: CDR1 SEHNR, CDR2 FQNEAQ (reference sequence). The V segment lost 4 bases and the J segment 3 bases; nucleotides outside the gene matches: 5. The CDR3 sequence is 15 residues long. The CDR3 is CASSSRQGDTGELFF. The CDR3 DNA reads as TGTGCCAGCAGCTCGAGGCAGGGGGACACCGGGGAGCTGTTTTTT.

The rearrangement uses TRBV7-9 and TRBJ2-6; no clear D. CDR3 length: 15 amino acids. Germline CDR1 and CDR2: SEHNR and FQNEAQ (reference sequence). Trimming stripped 8 bases from V and 1 base from J, with 12 bases between. This CDR3 is CASVRYFSGANVLTF. CDR3 in DNA: TGTGCCAGCGTCAGGTATTTTTCTGGGGCCAACGTCCTGACTTTC. The full variable domain, rest sourced from reference TRBV7-9 and TRBJ2-6, is DTGVSQNPRHKITKRGQNVTFRCDPISEHNRLYWYRQTLGQGPEFLTYFQNEAQLEKSRLLSDRFSAERPKGSFSTLEIQRTEQGDSAMYLCASVRYFSGANVLTFGAGSRLTVL.

The genes are TRBV21-1 and TRBJ2-2; whether TRBD2, the table's D call, matches the DNA was not checked. TRBV21-1 is marked as a pseudogene. This CDR3 contains 17 residues. The CDR3 spells CASSKKPSGAVTGELFF. DNA of the CDR3: TGTGCCAGCAGCAAAAAGCCCAGCGGGGCCGTTACCGGGGAGCTGTTTTTT.

The chain couples TRBV7-2 to TRBJ1-2, with 9 bases fitting TRBD1. The CDR3 runs 15 residues. Germline CDR1 SGHTA, CDR2 FQGNSA. After removal of 0 bases from V and 2 bases from J, the junction contained 1 base not matched to a gene. CDR3 residues: CASSLADRGNYGYTF. In DNA form, the CDR3 reads TGTGCCAGCAGCTTAGCGGACAGGGGAAACTATGGCTACACCTTC.

The J gene is TRBJ2-7, the V gene TRBV9; TRBD2 aligns across 8 bases. The germline V gene has CDR1 SGDLS and CDR2 YYNGEE. CDR3 length: 14 residues. Germline trimming cut 3 bases from V and 5 bases from J; bases unmatched to any gene: 7. CDR3 DNA: TGTGCCAGCAGCGCGAGCGGGAGTCGAAACGAGCAGTACTTC. Amino acids: CASSASGSRNEQYF.

On this clone: Sequence at one end of the junction differs from germline and may be a read error. This chain connects TRBV7-3 to TRBJ2-3; 8 bases line up with TRBD2. This CDR3 comprises 12 residues. CDR1 and CDR2 (germline): SGHTA, FQGTGA. CDR3 loop: CASSLTGTSWYF. The DNA for the CDR3 is TGTGCCAGCAGTTTAACCGGGACTAGTTGGTATTTT.

V and J are TRBV19 and TRBJ1-1; no reliable D call. The ends were cut back, 4 bases at V and 6 bases at J, with 12 bases in the middle. Germline CDR1 reads LNHDA; CDR2 reads SQIVND (reference sequence). The CDR3 contains 13 residues. CDR3 sequence: CASSTDPGAEAFF. Written as DNA, the CDR3 is TGTGCCAGTAGTACCGACCCGGGAGCTGAAGCTTTCTTT.

This sequence joins TRBV2 and TRBJ1-6; possible D gene TRBD1, 5 bases. Germline CDR1 SNHLY, CDR2 FYNNEI. The CDR3 loop spans 14 amino acids. V lost 4 bases and J lost 14, with 18 bases in between. CDR3 loop: CASSGSDRRVALHF. In nucleotides, the CDR3 is TGTGCCAGCAGTGGGTCGGACCGCAGGGTAGCCCTCCACTTT.

The table lists this clone with a count of one. This rearrangement joins TRBV5-6 to TRBJ2-5, with no clear D. Germline V gene lookup returns CDR1 SGHDT and CDR2 YYEEEE. The V end was cut by 1 base, the J end by 3 bases, with 7 bases between. The CDR3 is 13 residues long. CDR3 residues: CASSLNGKETQYF. CDR3 in DNA: TGTGCCAGCAGCTTGAACGGTAAAGAGACCCAGTACTTC.

V and J are TRBV14 and TRBJ2-7; weak D call: TRBD2 (6 bases). Germline lookup yields CDR1 SGHDN and CDR2 FVKESK. Deletions cut 1 base from V and 3 bases from J, with 13 bases between. The CDR3 length is 15 residues. CDR3 coding DNA: TGTGCCAGCAGCCAAGTTCGGGAGTTTGGCTACGAGCAGTACTTC. Amino acid sequence: CASSQVREFGYEQYF.

The chain joins TRBV10-3 to TRBJ2-1; 8 bases match TRBD2. The length of the CDR3 is 14 residues. Germline lookup yields CDR1 ENHRY and CDR2 SYGVKD. Losses at the gene ends were 6 bases for V and 6 bases for J; bases not matched to a gene: 7. CDR3 loop: CAISQTGTSNEQFF. The CDR3 region has the DNA TGTGCCATCAGCCAAACCGGGACTAGCAATGAGCAGTTCTTC.